This entry lists 17 T cell receptor beta chains sequenced from one sample in a study of CD8 T cells in ankylosing spondylitis. TCRdb fed the 5' RACE reads into MiXCR, producing one record per CDR3 protein. Of about 110,000 distinct CDR3 sequences listed, 24% were seen once; the top ten hold roughly 12%. The specimen was synovial fluid, either unsorted or a sorted T cell fraction (not recorded which). The receptors here all came from a male donor with ankylosing spondylitis.

Details on this clonotype: Possible read error: a much larger clone is one base away. The chain uses TRBV3-1 and TRBJ2-7; the D call may be TRBD1 or TRBD2 (5 bases each). Germline lookup yields CDR1 LGHDT and CDR2 YNNKEL (reference sequence). CDR3 length: 15 amino acids. The CDR3 region is CASSTLGEFSYEQNF. CDR3 in DNA: TGTGCCAGCAGCACCTTAGGGGAGTTTTCCTACGAGCAGAACTTC.

This chain links TRBV3-1 with TRBJ2-5, with 9 bases aligning to TRBD2. CDR3 length: 14 amino acids. CDR1 and CDR2 from the germline V gene are LGHDT and YNNKEL (reference sequence). V was clipped by 8 bases and J by 0 bases; unmatched bases: 4. The CDR3 coding sequence is TGTGCCAGCGGCGGGAGGGCCTACCAAGAGACCCAGTACTTC. As protein: CASGGRAYQETQYF.

This clonotype has more than one count but fewer than ten. V is TRBV12-3 or TRBV12-4 and J is TRBJ2-2; D ambiguous. The CDR3 spans 15 residues. With 2 bases removed from V and 0 bases from J, the gap between germline ends came to 7 bases. Here the CDR3 DNA reads TGTGCCAGCAGTTTAAGTACCCCGAACACCGGGGAGCTGTTTTTT. Its translation: CASSLSTPNTGELFF.

V is TRBV2 and J is TRBJ1-1, with D perhaps matching TRBD1 (5 bases). Germline assignment: CDR1 SNHLY and CDR2 FYNNEI. The CDR3 has 12 amino acids. V was cut by 4 bases and J by 8 bases, with 11 bases left in between. CDR3 amino acids: CASSAGGGEAFF. Here the CDR3 DNA reads TGTGCCAGCAGTGCTGGGGGAGGGGAAGCTTTCTTT.

This clonotype has a handful of counts. The V gene is TRBV12-3 or TRBV12-4, the J gene TRBJ1-1; 7 nucleotides agree with TRBD1. The ends lost 4 bases at V and 8 bases at J; junction bases unmatched: 13. The CDR3 totals 15 residues. This chain's CDR3 is CASSSGYTKTGEAFF. The CDR3 DNA is TGTGCCAGCAGTTCCGGGTATACTAAGACAGGGGAAGCTTTCTTT.

The chain has TRBV5-1 and TRBJ1-4; D remains unclear. Germline CDR1 reads SGHRS; CDR2 reads YFSETQ. The CDR3 is 16 amino acids. Trimming took off 0 bases at V and 0 bases at J, with 9 bases between the two ends. The CDR3 bases are TGCGCCAGCAGCTTGGGCCCTGTTTCAACTAATGAAAAACTGTTTTTT. It is translated as CASSLGPVSTNEKLFF.

This clonotype was observed a handful of times. The V gene is TRBV7-9, the J gene TRBJ1-2; 11 bases fit TRBD1. The J segment lost 8 bases and the V segment lost 2 bases, leaving 7 bases of the junction unmatched. The germline V gene has CDR1 SEHNR and CDR2 FQNEAQ (reference sequence). The CDR3 spans 15 residues. For the CDR3, the DNA is TGTGCCAGCAGCTTACCGGGACAGGGGGATCGAGGCTACACCTTC. The encoded protein is CASSLPGQGDRGYTF. The full variable domain, with the rest looked up from reference TRBV7-9 and TRBJ1-2, is DTGVSQNPRHKITKRGQNVTFRCDPISEHNRLYWYRQTLGQGPEFLTYFQNEAQLEKSRLLSDRFSAERPKGSFSTLEIQRTEQGDSAMYLCASSLPGQGDRGYTFGSGTRLTVV.

This clonotype showed up just a few times. V is TRBV3-1 and J is TRBJ2-5; TRBD1 agrees at 10 bases. Trimming removed 5 bases from V and 4 bases from J; junction bases left unmatched: 10. The CDR3 sequence is 16 residues long. The germline V gene encodes CDR1 LGHDT and CDR2 YNNKEL (reference sequence). Written as DNA, the CDR3 is TGTGCCAGCAGCGCTTGGGGGACAGGGGAGAGAGAGACCCAGTACTTC. It is translated as CASSAWGTGERETQYF.

The CDR3 reads CASSFIGTHTLEQYF. The CDR3 region has the DNA TGTGCCAGCAGCTTTATCGGGACCCACACTCTCGAGCAGTACTTC. The gene calls are TRBV5-5 and TRBJ2-7, with D perhaps being TRBD1 or TRBD2 (5 bases each). The CDR3 contains 15 residues. Germline V CDR1 and CDR2: SGHKS, YYEKEE (reference sequence). Trimming cost V 2 bases and J 6 bases, with 18 bases left between them.

This clonotype was observed many times. J is TRBJ2-7 and V is TRBV5-5; the match to TRBD1 covers 7 bases. V dropped 4 bases and J dropped 0; count of bases not matched to a gene: 10. The CDR3 loop spans 16 amino acids. Germline lookup yields CDR1 SGHKS and CDR2 YYEKEE (reference sequence). The CDR3 spells CASSPAPGQASYEQYV. The DNA of the CDR3 is TGTGCCAGCAGCCCAGCCCCTGGACAGGCCTCCTACGAGCAGTACGTC.

At least ten counts were recorded for this clonotype. The chain uses TRBV20-1 and TRBJ2-7, with 9 bases fitting TRBD2. The germline V gene encodes CDR1 DFQATT and CDR2 SNEGSKA (reference sequence). This CDR3 comprises 14 residues. Germline trimming cut 5 bases from V and 7 bases from J; bases unmatched to any gene: 12. The CDR3 spells CSAFSGRLLEEQYF. In DNA form, the CDR3 reads TGCAGTGCTTTCAGCGGGAGGCTCCTTGAGGAGCAGTACTTC.

This clonotype was seen just once. The chain couples TRBV20-1 to TRBJ2-7; 9 positions agree with TRBD2. The CDR3 runs to 14 residues. The germline CDR1 and CDR2 sequences are DFQATT and SNEGSKA (reference sequence). V was pared by 1 base and J by 3 bases, with 4 bases of the junction left unmatched. The CDR3 loop is CSARVSGSLYEQYF. The DNA of the CDR3 is TGCAGTGCTAGAGTTAGCGGGAGTCTCTACGAGCAGTACTTC.

This chain links TRBV30 with TRBJ1-1; TRBD1 matches 7 bases. This CDR3 comprises 14 residues. Per the germline V gene, CDR1 is GTSNPN and CDR2 is SVGIG (reference sequence). V lost 1 base to trimming and J lost 0 bases; unmatched junction nucleotides: 2. CDR3 loop: CAWSGGQVNTEAFF. The CDR3 bases are TGTGCCTGGAGTGGTGGACAGGTGAACACTGAAGCTTTCTTT.

Many counts were recorded for this clonotype. CDR3 in DNA: TGTGCCAGCAGCTCCTTAAGCGGGAGGGCTGGCAATGAGCAGTTCTTC. As protein: CASSSLSGRAGNEQFF. The J gene is TRBJ2-1, the V gene TRBV7-9; 10 bases are shared with TRBD2. The CDR3 has 16 amino acids. CDR1 and CDR2 from the germline V gene are SEHNR and FQNEAQ (reference sequence). J gave up 6 bases and V 4 bases, and 9 bases lay outside the gene matches.

The chain links TRBV11-2 to TRBJ1-4, with 9 bases fitting TRBD1. CDR1 SGHAT and CDR2 FQNNGV come from the germline V gene. J gave up 8 bases and V 4 bases, and 5 bases lay outside the gene matches. This CDR3 has 14 amino acids. CDR3 sequence reads: CASSSTGGREKLFF. The CDR3 DNA sequence: TGTGCCAGCAGCTCCACAGGGGGCCGGGAAAAACTGTTTTTT.

This clonotype was found many times. The chain combines TRBV14 with TRBJ1-3; D is undetermined. CDR3 length equals 14 residues. Germline V gene sequence: CDR1 SGHDN, CDR2 FVKESK. Trimming left V 6 bases short and J 0 bases short, with 9 bases between. This chain's CDR3 is CASRGGLSGNTIYF. In nucleotides, the CDR3 is TGTGCCAGCAGGGGCGGACTCTCTGGAAACACCATATATTTT.

The chain employs TRBV2 and TRBJ2-3, with TRBD2 identical over 13 bases. The V gene end was trimmed by 6 bases and the J gene end by 1 base; junction bases not matched to a gene: 4. The CDR3 spans 16 residues. CDR1 is SNHLY, CDR2 FYNNEI, per germline. CDR3 sequence reads: CASRPTSGRGTDTQYF. In nucleotides, the CDR3 is TGTGCCAGCAGACCTACTAGCGGGAGGGGCACAGATACGCAGTATTTT.